These T cell receptor beta chains were read from a single sample in a study of T and B cells in COVID-19 patients. TCRdb reanalysed the multiplex PCR reads using MiXCR and keeps one entry per CDR3 protein. The table shows around 19,000 distinct CDR3 sequences, with about 36% occurring only once. The sequenced material came from blood. The receptors originated from a human donor with active COVID-19. Each CDR3 is given with its conserved first and last residue.

J: TRBJ1-2; V: TRBV29-1; CDR3: CSVEDGNYGYTF
J: TRBJ2-5; V: TRBV19; CDR3: CASMSGGQETQYF
J: TRBJ1-2; V: TRBV19; CDR3: CASIDLDSYGYTF
J: TRBJ2-6; V: TRBV19; CDR3: CASSIEVEGILPGANVLTF
J: TRBJ2-1; V: TRBV29-1; CDR3: CSVDGLAGSNYNEQFF
J: TRBJ2-1; V: TRBV19; CDR3: CASSTRRVSYNEQFF
J: TRBJ1-2; V: TRBV25-1; CDR3: CASSDWPNYGYTF
J: TRBJ1-5; V: TRBV19; CDR3: CASSIDPSLRGNQPQHF
J: TRBJ2-3; V: TRBV19; CDR3: CASSIGGPDTQYF
J: TRBJ2-1; V: TRBV24-1; CDR3: CAIGTETYNEQFF
J: TRBJ2-2; V: TRBV6-1; CDR3: CAPGTDTGELFF
J: TRBJ2-7; V: TRBV10-3; CDR3: CAISETEGGAYEQYF
J: TRBJ2-1; V: TRBV4-3; CDR3: CASSPGTLNEQFF
J: TRBJ1-1; V: TRBV6-1; CDR3: CASRTGPNTEAFF
J: TRBJ1-6; V: TRBV20-1; CDR3: CSARMVDNSPLHF
J: TRBJ2-5; V: TRBV27; CDR3: CASSPFALQETQYF
J: TRBJ2-1; V: TRBV20-1; CDR3: CSCPSGGRGYNEQFF
J: TRBJ1-6; V: TRBV6-6; CDR3: CASSYSRTGYNSPLHF
J: TRBJ1-2; V: TRBV5-5; CDR3: CASSLRQGAWNGNTF
J: TRBJ1-1; V: TRBV18; CDR3: CASSPPTPATNTEAFF